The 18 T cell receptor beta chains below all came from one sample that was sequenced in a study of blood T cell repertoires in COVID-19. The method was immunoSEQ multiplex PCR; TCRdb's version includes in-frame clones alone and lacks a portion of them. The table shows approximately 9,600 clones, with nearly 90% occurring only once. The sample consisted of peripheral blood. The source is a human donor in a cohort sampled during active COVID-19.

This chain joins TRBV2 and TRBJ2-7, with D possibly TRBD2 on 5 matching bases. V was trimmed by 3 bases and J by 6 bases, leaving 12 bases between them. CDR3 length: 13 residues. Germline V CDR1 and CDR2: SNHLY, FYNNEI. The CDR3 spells CASSDSKRAEQYF. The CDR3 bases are TGTGCCAGCAGTGACTCTAAGAGGGCCGAGCAGTACTTC.

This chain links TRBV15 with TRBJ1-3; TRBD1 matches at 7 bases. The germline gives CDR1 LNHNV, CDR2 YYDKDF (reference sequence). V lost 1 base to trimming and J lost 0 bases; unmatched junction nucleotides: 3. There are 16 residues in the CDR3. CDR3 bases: TGTGCCACCAGCAGAGGGGGGACAGCCTCTGGAAACACCATATATTTT. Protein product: CATSRGGTASGNTIYF.

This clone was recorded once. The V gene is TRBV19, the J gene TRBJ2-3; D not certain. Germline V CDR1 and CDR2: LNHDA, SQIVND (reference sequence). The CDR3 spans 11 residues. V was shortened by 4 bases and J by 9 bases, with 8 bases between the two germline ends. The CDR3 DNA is TGTGCCAGTAGTAAGCGAGCCACGCAGTATTTT. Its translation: CASSKRATQYF.

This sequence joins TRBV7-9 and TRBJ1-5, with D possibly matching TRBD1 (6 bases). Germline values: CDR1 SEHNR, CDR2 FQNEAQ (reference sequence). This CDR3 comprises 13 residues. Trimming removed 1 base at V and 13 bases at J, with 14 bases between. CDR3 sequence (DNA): TGTGCCAGCAGCTTAGGAAGTGGACAGATTCAGCATTTT. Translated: CASSLGSGQIQHF.

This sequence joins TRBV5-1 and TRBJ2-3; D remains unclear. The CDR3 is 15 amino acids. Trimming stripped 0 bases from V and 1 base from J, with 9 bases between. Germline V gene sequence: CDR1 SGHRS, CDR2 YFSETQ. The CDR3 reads CASSLVTTGTDTQYF. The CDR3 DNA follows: TGCGCCAGCAGCTTGGTTACCACAGGCACAGATACGCAGTATTTT.

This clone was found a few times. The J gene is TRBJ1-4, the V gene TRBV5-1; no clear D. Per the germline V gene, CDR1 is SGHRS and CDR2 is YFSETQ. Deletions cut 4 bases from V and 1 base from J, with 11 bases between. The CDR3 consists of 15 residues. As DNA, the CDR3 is TGCGCCAGCAGCGCCCAACAGTTAACTAATGAAAAACTGTTTTTT. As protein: CASSAQQLTNEKLFF.

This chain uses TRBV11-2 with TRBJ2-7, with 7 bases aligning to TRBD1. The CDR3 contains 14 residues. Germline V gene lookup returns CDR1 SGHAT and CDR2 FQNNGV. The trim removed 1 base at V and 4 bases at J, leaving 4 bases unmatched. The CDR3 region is CASSLGADRYEQYF. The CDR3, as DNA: TGTGCCAGCAGCTTAGGCGCGGACAGGTACGAGCAGTACTTC.

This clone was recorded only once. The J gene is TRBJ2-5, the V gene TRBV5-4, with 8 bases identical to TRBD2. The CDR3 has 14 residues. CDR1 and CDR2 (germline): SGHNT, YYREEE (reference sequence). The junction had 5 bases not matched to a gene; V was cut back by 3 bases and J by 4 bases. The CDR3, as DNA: TGTGCCAGCAGCTCGGGGGGGCTGGGAGAGACCCAGTACTTC. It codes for CASSSGGLGETQYF. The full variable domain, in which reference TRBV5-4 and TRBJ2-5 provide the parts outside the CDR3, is ETGVTQSPTHLIKTRGQQVTLRCSSQSGHNTVSWYQQALGQGPQFIFQYYREEENGRGNFPPRFSGLQFPNYSSELNVNALELDDSALYLCASSSGGLGETQYFGPGTRLLVL.

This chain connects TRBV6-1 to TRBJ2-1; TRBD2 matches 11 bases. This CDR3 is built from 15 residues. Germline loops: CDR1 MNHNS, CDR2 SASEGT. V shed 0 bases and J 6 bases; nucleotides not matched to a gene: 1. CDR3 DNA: TGTGCCAGCAGTGAAGCTAGCGGGGGGGCCAATGAGCAGTTCTTC. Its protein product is CASSEASGGANEQFF.

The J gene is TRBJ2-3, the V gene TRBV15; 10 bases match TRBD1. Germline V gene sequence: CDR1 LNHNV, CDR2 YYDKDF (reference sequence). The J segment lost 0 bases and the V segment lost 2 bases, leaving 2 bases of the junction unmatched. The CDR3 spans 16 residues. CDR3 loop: CATSRRTGGSTDTQYF. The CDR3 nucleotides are TGTGCCACCAGCAGACGGACAGGGGGTAGCACAGATACGCAGTATTTT.

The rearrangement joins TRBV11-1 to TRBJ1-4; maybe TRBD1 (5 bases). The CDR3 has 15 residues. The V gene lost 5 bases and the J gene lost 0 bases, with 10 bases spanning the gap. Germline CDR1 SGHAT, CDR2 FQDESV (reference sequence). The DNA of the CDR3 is TGTGCCAGCAGCCGTGACAGTGCAACTAATGAAAAACTGTTTTTT. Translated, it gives CASSRDSATNEKLFF.

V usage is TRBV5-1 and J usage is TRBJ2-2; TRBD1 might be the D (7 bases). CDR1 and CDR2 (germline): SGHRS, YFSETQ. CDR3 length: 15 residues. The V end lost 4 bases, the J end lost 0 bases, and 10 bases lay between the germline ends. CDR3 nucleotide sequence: TGCGCCAGCAGCCCAGGGGGGCCGAACACCGGGGAGCTGTTTTTT. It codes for CASSPGGPNTGELFF.

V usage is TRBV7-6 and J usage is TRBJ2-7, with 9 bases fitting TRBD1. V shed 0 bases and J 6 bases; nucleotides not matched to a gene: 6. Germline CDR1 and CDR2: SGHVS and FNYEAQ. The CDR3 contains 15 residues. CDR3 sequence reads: CASSLAGTGLGEQYF. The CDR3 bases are TGTGCCAGCAGCTTAGCGGGGACAGGGCTGGGCGAGCAGTACTTC. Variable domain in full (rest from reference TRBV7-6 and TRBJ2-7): GAGVSQSPRYKVTKRGQDVALRCDPISGHVSLYWYRQALGQGPEFLTYFNYEAQQDKSGLPNDRFSAERPEGSISTLTIQRTEQRDSAMYRCASSLAGTGLGEQYFGPGTRLTVT.

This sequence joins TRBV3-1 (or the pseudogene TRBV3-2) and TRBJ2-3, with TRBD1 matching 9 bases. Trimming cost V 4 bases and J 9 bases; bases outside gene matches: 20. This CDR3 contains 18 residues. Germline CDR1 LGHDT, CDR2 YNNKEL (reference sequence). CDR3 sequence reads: CASSRGAGQGVGMVTQYF. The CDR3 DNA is TGTGCCAGCAGCCGAGGTGCGGGACAGGGCGTGGGAATGGTCACGCAGTATTTT.

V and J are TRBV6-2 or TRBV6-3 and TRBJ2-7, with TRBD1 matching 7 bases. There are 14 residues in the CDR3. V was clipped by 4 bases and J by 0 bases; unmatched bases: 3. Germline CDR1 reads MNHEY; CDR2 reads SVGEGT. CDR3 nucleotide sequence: TGTGCCAGCAGTTTGGGACAGAGCTCCTACGAGCAGTACTTC. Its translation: CASSLGQSSYEQYF.

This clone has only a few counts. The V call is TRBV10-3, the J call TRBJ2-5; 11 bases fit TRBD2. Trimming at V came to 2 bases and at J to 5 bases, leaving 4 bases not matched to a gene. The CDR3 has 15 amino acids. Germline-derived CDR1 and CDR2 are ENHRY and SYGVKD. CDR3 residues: CAISEGSGGAETQYF. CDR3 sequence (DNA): TGTGCCATCAGTGAGGGTAGCGGGGGGGCGGAGACCCAGTACTTC.

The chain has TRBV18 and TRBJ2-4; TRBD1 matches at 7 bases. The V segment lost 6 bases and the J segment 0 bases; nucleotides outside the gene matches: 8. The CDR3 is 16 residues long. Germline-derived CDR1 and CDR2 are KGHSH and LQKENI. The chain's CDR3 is CASSYGTEGAKNIQYF. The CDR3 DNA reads TGTGCCAGCTCGTATGGGACAGAGGGAGCCAAAAACATTCAGTACTTC.

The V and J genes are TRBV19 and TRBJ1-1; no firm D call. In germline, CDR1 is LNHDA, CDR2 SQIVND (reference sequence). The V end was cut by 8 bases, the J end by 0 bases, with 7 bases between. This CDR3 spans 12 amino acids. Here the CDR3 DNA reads TGTGCCAGTCGGGGAATGAACACTGAAGCTTTCTTT. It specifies CASRGMNTEAFF.